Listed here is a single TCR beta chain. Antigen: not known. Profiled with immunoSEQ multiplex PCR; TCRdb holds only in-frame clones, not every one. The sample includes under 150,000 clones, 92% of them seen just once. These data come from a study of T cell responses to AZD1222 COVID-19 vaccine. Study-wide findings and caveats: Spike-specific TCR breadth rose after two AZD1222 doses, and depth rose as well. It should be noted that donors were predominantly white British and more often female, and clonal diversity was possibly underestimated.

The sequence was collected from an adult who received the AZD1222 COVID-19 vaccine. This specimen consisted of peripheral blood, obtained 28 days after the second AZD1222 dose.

The DNA for the CDR3 is TGTGCCAGCAGCTTAGATTTCACCGGGGAGCTGTTTTTT. Amino acids: CASSLDFTGELFF. This rearrangement joins TRBV11-3 to TRBJ2-2, with D hard to call. Germline-derived CDR1 and CDR2 are SGHNT and YENEEA. This CDR3 has 13 amino acids. V was clipped by 0 bases and J by 4 bases, with 3 bases between them.